Listed below are T cell receptor beta chains from one sample, sequenced in a study of early T cells in non-severe SARS-CoV-2 infection. TCRdb re-called the 5' RACE reads with MiXCR, one entry per CDR3 protein. The data contain 99,000 or so distinct CDR3 sequences, 16% of them seen just once; the ten biggest clones take up 0.95% to 1.5%. The specimen sequenced was whole blood. Receptor source: an adult who was a healthcare worker with PCR-confirmed SARS-CoV-2 infection or an uninfected control (not recorded which). The CDR3 runs from the conserved cysteine through the conserved F or W. D genes are given only for firm matches. A row's size may be missing; if present it is once, few, many or a size class.

TRBD1 | TRBJ2-2 | few | TRBV6-4 | TGTGCCAGCAGTGACGGTCAGGGGGTGACCGGGGAGCTGTTTTTT | CASSDGQGVTGELFF
TRBD1 | TRBJ2-2 | - | TRBV20-1 | TGCAGTGCTAATGGACAGGGCTCCACCGGGGAGCTGTTTTTT | CSANGQGSTGELFF
TRBD2 | TRBJ2-7 | many | TRBV7-9 | TGTGCCAGCAGCTCCGGACTAGCGGGAGGCGAGCAGTACTTC | CASSSGLAGGEQYF
TRBD2 | TRBJ2-7 | - | TRBV29-1 | TGCAGCGTTGAAAATAGCGGGATCTCCTACGAGCAGTACTTC | CSVENSGISYEQYF
TRBD1 | TRBJ1-2 | many | TRBV7-2 | TGTGCCAGCAGCTTAAATCCGGGACAGCTCCATGGCTACACCTTC | CASSLNPGQLHGYTF
- | TRBJ2-3 | - | TRBV20-1 | TGCAGTGCTAGAGAACCAGTGAGCACAGATACGCAGTATTTT | CSAREPVSTDTQYF
TRBD2 | TRBJ2-5 | - | TRBV7-6 | TGTGCCAGCAGCCCGGTGAGAGCGGGGGCACAAGAGACCCAGTACTTC | CASSPVRAGAQETQYF
TRBD1 | TRBJ2-1 | many | TRBV18 | TGTGCCAGCTTGGAAAGGGGGCCGGACAATGAGCAGTTCTTC | CASLERGPDNEQFF
- | TRBJ2-5 | - | TRBV15 | TGTGCCACCAGCACGCAAGAGACCCAGTACTTC | CATSTQETQYF
- | TRBJ2-7 | many | TRBV18 | TGTGCCAGCTCACCCCGCGAAAACCCTTACGAGCAGTACTTC | CASSPRENPYEQYF
- | TRBJ1-2 | few | TRBV15 | TGTGCCACCAGCAGAGACCCGGACAGACTCCTCTATGGCTACACCTTC | CATSRDPDRLLYGYTF
- | TRBJ2-7 | few | TRBV18 | TGTGCCAGCTCACCGAGAGACAACCCCTACGAGCAGTACTTC | CASSPRDNPYEQYF
TRBD1 | TRBJ1-1 | few | TRBV7-9 | TGTGCCAGCAGCGGACAGGGGTACACTGAAGCTTTCTTT | CASSGQGYTEAFF
TRBD1 | TRBJ2-1 | few | TRBV11-3 | TGTGCCAGCAGCCAGACAGGGGGCATGTCCAATGAGCAGTTCTTC | CASSQTGGMSNEQFF
- | TRBJ2-7 | few | TRBV29-1 | TGCAGCGTCCTGTGGAGGGACGAGCAGTACTTC | CSVLWRDEQYF
TRBD2 | TRBJ2-3 | many | TRBV6-5 | TGTGCCAGCAGTTACCGGGGTCCTAGCGGGGGATACACAGATACGCAGTATTTT | CASSYRGPSGGYTDTQYF
TRBD1 | TRBJ1-1 | - | TRBV11-2 | TGTGCCAGCAGAAGGACAGGGGTTGGCGACACTGAAGCTTTCTTT | CASRRTGVGDTEAFF
TRBD1 | TRBJ2-7 | - | TRBV18 | TGTGCCAGCTCACCAGGACAGGGCAAACCGTACGAGCAGTACTTC | CASSPGQGKPYEQYF
- | TRBJ1-1 | - | TRBV12-5 | TGTGCTAGTGGCCTGAACACTGAAGCTTTCTTT | CASGLNTEAFF
- | TRBJ2-2 | once | TRBV20-1 | TGCGGTGCTAGAGGCAGTGAGAACACCGGGGAGCTGTTTTTT | CGARGSENTGELFF
TRBD2 | TRBJ2-7 | - | TRBV7-8 | TGTGCCAGCAGCCTAGCGGAGGAGCAGTACTTC | CASSLAEEQYF
- | TRBJ2-7 | - | TRBV12-3/TRBV12-4 | TGTGCCAGCAGTCCGTCGGGCTACCCCTACGAGCAGTACTTC | CASSPSGYPYEQYF
TRBD1 | TRBJ2-1 | few | TRBV28 | TGTGCCAGCAGACATCGATACGGGACAGAATTATCCTACAATGAGCAGTTCTTC | CASRHRYGTELSYNEQFF